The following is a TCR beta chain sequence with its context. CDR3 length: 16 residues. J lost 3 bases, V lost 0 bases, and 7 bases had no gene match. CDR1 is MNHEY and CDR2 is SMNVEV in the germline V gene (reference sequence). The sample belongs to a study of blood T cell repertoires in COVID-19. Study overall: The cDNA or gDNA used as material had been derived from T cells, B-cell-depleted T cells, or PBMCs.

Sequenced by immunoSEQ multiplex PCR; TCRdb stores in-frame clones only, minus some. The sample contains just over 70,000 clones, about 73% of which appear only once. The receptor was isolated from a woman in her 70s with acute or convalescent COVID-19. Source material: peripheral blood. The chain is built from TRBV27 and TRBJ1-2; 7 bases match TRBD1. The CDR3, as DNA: TGTGCCAGCAGTTTATCCGGCACAGGGGTTGACTATGGCTACACCTTC. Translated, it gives CASSLSGTGVDYGYTF.